This TCR beta chain was recovered during a study of long-term antiretroviral therapy in people with HIV. HIV-positive participants were all treated in the United States. The authors ran the immunoSEQ assay, v3.0, at survey level. Sequencing of each sample targeted about 35,000-50,000 T-cell genomes. Assay used: immunoSEQ multiplex PCR; TCRdb lists only in-frame clones, some missing. The sample includes about 28,000 clones, roughly 84% of them seen just once. The CDR3 has 14 residues. Germline CDR1 reads LGHNT; CDR2 reads FRNRAP. V was clipped by 7 bases and J by 5 bases; unmatched bases: 5. The material sequenced was unsorted PBMCs, taken almost 2.9 years after starting antiretroviral therapy. The TCR comes from a man younger than 40 with HIV. The genes are TRBV12-5 and TRBJ2-3; the match to TRBD1 covers 11 bases. The CDR3 loop reads CASAQGTGGDTQYF. CDR3 nucleotides: TGTGCTAGTGCCCAAGGGACAGGGGGAGATACGCAGTATTTT.